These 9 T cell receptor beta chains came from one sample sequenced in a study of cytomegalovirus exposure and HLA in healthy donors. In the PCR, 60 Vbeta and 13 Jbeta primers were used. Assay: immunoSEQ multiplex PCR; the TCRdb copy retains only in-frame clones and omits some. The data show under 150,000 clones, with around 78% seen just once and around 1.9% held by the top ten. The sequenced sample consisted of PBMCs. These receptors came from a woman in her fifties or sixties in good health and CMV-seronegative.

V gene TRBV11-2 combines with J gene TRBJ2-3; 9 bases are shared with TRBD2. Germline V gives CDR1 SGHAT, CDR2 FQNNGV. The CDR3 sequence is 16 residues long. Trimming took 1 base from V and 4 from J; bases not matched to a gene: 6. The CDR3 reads CASSLGKGLAADTQYF. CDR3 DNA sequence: TGTGCCAGCAGCTTAGGCAAGGGACTAGCAGCAGATACGCAGTATTTT.

This chain's CDR3 is CASSIDPGLAGGRYNEQFF. Here the CDR3 DNA reads TGTGCCAGTAGTATAGATCCAGGACTAGCGGGAGGGCGATACAATGAGCAGTTCTTC. This chain connects TRBV19 to TRBJ2-1, with 15 nucleotides matching TRBD2. The germline CDR1 and CDR2 sequences are LNHDA and SQIVND (reference sequence). There are 19 residues in the CDR3. V shed 0 bases, J shed 4 bases, and the junction held 7 bases outside the gene matches.

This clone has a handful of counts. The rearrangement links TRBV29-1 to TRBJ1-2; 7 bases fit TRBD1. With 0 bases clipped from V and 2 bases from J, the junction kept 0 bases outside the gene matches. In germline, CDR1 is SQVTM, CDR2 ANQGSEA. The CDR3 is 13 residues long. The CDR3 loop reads CSVEDRGNYGYTF. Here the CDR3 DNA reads TGCAGCGTTGAAGACAGGGGGAACTATGGCTACACCTTC.

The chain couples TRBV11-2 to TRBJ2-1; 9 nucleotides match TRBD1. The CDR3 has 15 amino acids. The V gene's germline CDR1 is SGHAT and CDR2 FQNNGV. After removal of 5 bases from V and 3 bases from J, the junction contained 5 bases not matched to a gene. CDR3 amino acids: CASSETGGFYNEQFF. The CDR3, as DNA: TGTGCCAGCAGCGAGACAGGGGGGTTCTACAATGAGCAGTTCTTC.

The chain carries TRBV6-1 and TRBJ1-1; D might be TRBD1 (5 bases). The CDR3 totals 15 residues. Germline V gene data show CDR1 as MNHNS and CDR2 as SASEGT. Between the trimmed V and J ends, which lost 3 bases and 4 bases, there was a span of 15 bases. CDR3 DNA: TGTGCCAGCAGTGAGGGGGGGTATCGAGGCACTGAAGCTTTCTTT. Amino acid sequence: CASSEGGYRGTEAFF.

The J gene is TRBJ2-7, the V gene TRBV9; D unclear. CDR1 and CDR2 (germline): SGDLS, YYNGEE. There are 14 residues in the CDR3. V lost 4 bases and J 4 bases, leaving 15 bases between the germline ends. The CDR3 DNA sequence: TGTGCCAGCAGCCCCCCCGGGTCCTTTTACGAGCAGTACTTC. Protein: CASSPPGSFYEQYF.

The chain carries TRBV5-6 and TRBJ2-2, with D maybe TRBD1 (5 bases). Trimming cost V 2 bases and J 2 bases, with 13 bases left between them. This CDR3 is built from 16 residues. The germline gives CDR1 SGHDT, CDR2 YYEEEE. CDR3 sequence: CASSLRAGINTGELFF. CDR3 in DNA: TGTGCCAGCAGCTTAAGGGCAGGGATTAACACCGGGGAGCTGTTTTTT.

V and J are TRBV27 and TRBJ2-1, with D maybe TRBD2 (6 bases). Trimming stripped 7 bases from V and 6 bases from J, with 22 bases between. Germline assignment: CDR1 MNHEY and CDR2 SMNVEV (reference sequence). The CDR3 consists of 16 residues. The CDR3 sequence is CASTTPRLAISNEQFF. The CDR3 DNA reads TGTGCCAGCACCACCCCACGGCTAGCGATATCCAATGAGCAGTTCTTC.

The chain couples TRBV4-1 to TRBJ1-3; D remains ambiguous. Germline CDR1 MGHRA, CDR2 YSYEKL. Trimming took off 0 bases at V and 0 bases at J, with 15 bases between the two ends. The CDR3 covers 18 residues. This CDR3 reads CASSQDMAGPFSGNTIYF. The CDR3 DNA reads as TGCGCCAGCAGCCAAGATATGGCAGGTCCTTTCTCTGGAAACACCATATATTTT.